A selection of T cell receptor beta chains follows, all from one sample in a study of blood T cell repertoires in COVID-19. Libraries were prepared by immunoSEQ multiplex PCR; TCRdb keeps only in-frame clonotypes and omits some of them. The data show about 260,000 clones, about 87% seen once. Sequenced: PBMCs or T cells enriched from blood (not recorded which). Receptor source: a woman aged 50 to 60 who had recovered from COVID-19. Both conserved end residues are part of each CDR3. D genes are given only for firm matches. Expanded clones get a size class; other rows say once, few or many, or leave the size out.

>.|TRBJ1-3|.|TRBV28
TGTGCCAGCAGTTTACTTAGAAACACCATATATTTT
CASSLLRNTIYF
>.|TRBJ2-1|.|TRBV18
TGTGCCAGCTCTCCCCCCGGTGGTAGAGCTTACAATGAGCAGTTCTTC
CASSPPGGRAYNEQFF
>TRBD1|TRBJ1-3|.|TRBV5-4
TGTGCCAGCAGCGCGGGACAGCCCAACTCTGGAAACACCATATATTTT
CASSAGQPNSGNTIYF
>TRBD1|TRBJ1-4|once|TRBV6-5
TGTGCCAGCAGAATACAGGGGGCCCTGGAAAAACTGTTTTTT
CASRIQGALEKLFF
>.|TRBJ1-2|.|TRBV30
TGTGCCTGGATCTCAAGAGTCCCCAATGGCTACACCTTC
CAWISRVPNGYTF
>.|TRBJ2-6|once|TRBV18
TGTGCCAGCTCACCGAGGGCCAAGGTAGCCTGGGAAGGGGCCAACGTCCTGACTTTC
CASSPRAKVAWEGANVLTF
>.|TRBJ1-3|.|TRBV15
TGTGCCACCAGCAGAGATGGGACACCCATGGACACCATATATTTT
CATSRDGTPMDTIYF
>TRBD1|TRBJ2-7|.|TRBV5-4
TGTGCCAGCAGCCGGAGGGTTGGGACAGGGAAGACCTACGAGCAGTACTTC
CASSRRVGTGKTYEQYF
>.|TRBJ2-7|.|TRBV11-2
TGTGCCAGCAGCTTAGGTACCTACGAGCAGTACTTC
CASSLGTYEQYF
>TRBD2|TRBJ2-1|.|TRBV5-1
TGCGCCACCCGAGGGAGCGGGAGGGCCGAAGATGAGCAGTTCTTC
CATRGSGRAEDEQFF
>TRBD2|TRBJ2-3|.|TRBV10-3
TGTGCCATCAGTGAGGCTAGCGGGAGGCTCGGAGATACGCAGTATTTT
CAISEASGRLGDTQYF
>.|TRBJ1-6|.|TRBV30
TGTGCCTGGAGTGTACGAGGGTTGTCTGCATATAATTCACCCCTCCACTTT
CAWSVRGLSAYNSPLHF
>TRBD2|TRBJ2-1|.|TRBV4-3
TGCGCCAGCAGCCAAAGAATGGGACTAACGACCTACAATGAGCAGTTCTTC
CASSQRMGLTTYNEQFF
>TRBD2|TRBJ2-1|.|TRBV11-2
TGTGCCAGCAGCTCCTCTAGCGGGTCCTACAATGAGCAGTTCTTC
CASSSSSGSYNEQFF